This entry concerns a single T cell receptor (beta chain). Its antigen remains undetermined. The record has no base qualities; no much larger clone is one base away. This CDR3 is also generated by other DNA sequences in the sample. This entry comes from a study of shared clonotypes between healthy human individuals (dated by TCRdb to the early 2020s). Context from the whole study: A couple of women and a few men aged 18 to 49 years were included in the cohort. For each donor, CD4 naive and CD4 memory were each run on three plates, CD8 naive on two plates, and CD8 memory on one plate. Per donor, leukapheresis produced somewhere between about 0.8 and 9.5 billion PBMCs. Blood TCR repertoires of about five healthy adults were deeply sequenced to estimate repertoire size and the extent of clonotype sharing between individuals. To increase sequencing depth and limit assay-specific biases, different laboratories used diverse techniques to prepare libraries and sequence TCR repertoires.

TCR CDR3 regions were amplified from genomic DNA by multiplex PCR using the deep immunoSEQ assay. Extracted genomic DNA from each cell subset was distributed evenly across all wells of several immunoSEQ 96-well plates, and each plate was treated as a replicate. For sorted subsets, each replicate PCR was loaded with 150 to 250 ng genomic DNA, equivalent to about 30,000 T cell genomes. Purified libraries were quantified with a Qubit 3.0 fluorometer, sized on a Bioanalyzer 2100, and re-quantified with the KAPA Library Quantification kit. Every immunoSEQ 96-well plate was sequenced on a dedicated single-read 150-cycle Illumina NextSeq 550 flow cell. Regarding the original processing steps: Because the immunoSEQ output held only junctional sequences and lacked quality scores, the filtering could not match the filtering applied to full-length reads. Sequences were annotated with PyIR, a Python wrapper for IgBLAST v1.9, and V/J genes and CDR3 were assigned using IMGT germline references. Reads with weak V/J assignments (E-value above 1e-6), missing CDR3, stop codons, out-of-frame junctions, or ambiguous translated residues were removed. V3J clonotypes were defined by identical inferred V gene, J gene, and CDR3 amino acid sequence. The percentage overlap between two repertoires was calculated by dividing the number of shared unique clonotypes by the size of the smaller repertoire. Three approaches were used to assess repertoire richness: RTK rarefaction, the Chao1 estimator, and Recon v2.1 estimates of unobserved clonotypes. Generation probabilities were computed with OLGA for all TCRbeta clonotypes obtained by the gDNA method from a handful of donors. TCRdb limited this immuneACCESS table to in-frame rearrangements with V and J called. A share of clones is missing; checked studies link under half to unresolved V genes, and the rest is unexplained. Clonal size and the V and J genes are those of that table, whereas D and trimming came from the DNA. Recorded for this sample are 1,400,000 or so clones; about 98.5% of them occurred a single time. The top ten constitute over 0.3% of the sample.

Donors were healthy HIV-negative adults with no recently reported acute infections or vaccinations. All donors were Caucasian adults living in Nashville, Tennessee, USA. CD4+ T cells were enriched through magnetic negative selection, after which naive cells were positively selected on CD45RA and the remaining negative fraction served as the memory subset. Blood was collected by leukapheresis, and PBMCs were isolated by Ficoll-Histopaque density gradient centrifugation and then cryopreserved in liquid nitrogen vapor phase. Analytical flow cytometry was used to check the purity and quantity of each magnetically sorted T cell population. Genomic DNA was isolated from every sorted fraction and measured by UV absorbance on a Nanodrop 2000c. On the study overall, not on this receptor specifically: Estimated clonotype richness was generally larger for naive than for memory subsets. Even with the large sequencing depth, rarefaction of the sorted-subset datasets indicated that sequencing was incomplete. Compared with non-shared clonotypes, clonotypes shared by all four sorted-subset donors had higher generation probabilities. The genetic and exposure-history diversity represented was limited by the small number of donors. When a few donors were compared, the shared fraction of clonotypes was 5% to 6.5% for naive CD4, approximately 3.5% for naive CD8, more than 2% for memory CD4, and 0.4% for memory CD8. Sampling was restricted to blood, and TCR repertoires in tissues likely differ from the TCR repertoires found in blood. Based on pairwise subsampling, the degree of clonotype sharing among donors was expected to be affected by sequencing depth.

Including cysteine and phenylalanine, the CDR3 has 13 amino acids. CDR3 DNA only is kept here, 39 bases in frame from base 1. CDR1 and CDR2 were assigned from the germline V gene as MNHEY and SVGAGI. Relative to germline, V is 3 bases shorter and J is 1 base shorter, with 6 bases between their ends. Sequenced material: naive CD4+ T cells sorted from blood. Taken with the paper, the label for cell subset or site translates to: CD45RA+ positively selected. The TCR sequence derives from a man aged 25-40 years in good health. The sequence joins TRBV6-5 to TRBJ1-2; the D region possibly corresponds to TRBD1 (5 bases align). CDR3 sequence: CASSYGGNYGYTF. The nucleotide sequence reads TGTGCCAGCAGTTATGGGGGTAACTATGGCTACACCTTC.